The TCR beta chain under discussion was sequenced for a study of blood T cell repertoires in COVID-19. Study as a whole: Cohort 3 donors counted as recovered after two negative PCRs, clearance, or resolved symptoms. The study drew acute and convalescent COVID-19 samples from the United States, Italy and Spain. T cells, B-cell-depleted T cells, or PBMCs supplied cDNA or gDNA.

Under the authors' procedure: Reference gene primer amplification in the assay estimated nucleated cell counts. Sequencing was performed with immunoSEQ multiplex PCR; in TCRdb, only in-frame clones are kept and a portion is missing. V, J and clone size reflect that table, while D and trimming were determined from the DNA. The sample shows a few hundred thousand clones, approximately 89% of them seen only once. CDR3 length: 15 amino acids. CDR1 and CDR2 from the germline V gene are SQVTM and ANQGSEA. The J segment lost 0 bases and the V segment lost 4 bases, leaving 5 bases of the junction unmatched. The genes are TRBV29-1 and TRBJ2-1, with 8 bases aligning to TRBD2. Sequenced: PBMCs or T cells enriched from blood (not recorded which). The origin of this receptor is a man aged 35 to 55 in a cohort exposed to, infected with or recovered from COVID-19 (not recorded which). The CDR3 here is CSVGEREPSYNEQFF. The CDR3 DNA follows: TGCAGCGTTGGGGAGCGGGAGCCCTCCTACAATGAGCAGTTCTTC.